One and the same sample provided the 16 T cell receptor beta chains below, sequenced in a study of T cell responses to AZD1222 COVID-19 vaccine. The protocol was immunoSEQ multiplex PCR, while the TCRdb copy is restricted to in-frame clones and leaves out a portion. Here the sample spans roughly 130,000 clones, about 89% being singletons. Sequenced material: peripheral blood, taken 28 days after the second dose of the MenACWY control vaccine. The receptors come from an adult who received the MenACWY meningococcal vaccine as a control.

The chain employs TRBV7-6 and TRBJ2-1; TRBD2 might be the D (5 bases). The CDR3 consists of 16 residues. The V and J ends lost 2 bases and 7 bases respectively, with 18 bases between them. In germline, CDR1 is SGHVS, CDR2 FNYEAQ. The CDR3 bases are TGTGCCAGCAGCTTAAAACGGGGATCGGGTAAAAATGAGCAGTTCTTC. This codes for CASSLKRGSGKNEQFF.

The chain joins TRBV18 to TRBJ2-3, with D perhaps TRBD2 (6 bases). The length of the CDR3 is 14 residues. Germline V gene sequence: CDR1 KGHSH, CDR2 LQKENI. Trimming removed 3 bases at V and 6 bases at J, with 13 bases between. The CDR3 loop reads CASSPPSLADTQYF. CDR3 DNA sequence: TGTGCCAGCTCACCCCCGTCGCTAGCGGATACGCAGTATTTT.

This chain connects TRBV28 to TRBJ2-3; no reliable D call. V lost 2 bases and J lost 8, with 8 bases in between. CDR1 and CDR2 (germline): MDHEN, SYDVKM. The CDR3 runs to 12 residues. In DNA, the CDR3 is TGTGCCAGCAGTTTAATTGGTATTACGCAGTATTTT. Its translation is CASSLIGITQYF.

This chain uses TRBV11-2 with TRBJ1-5; D call uncertain. The CDR3 consists of 13 residues. Germline V lookup: CDR1 SGHAT, CDR2 FQNNGV. The V end lost 8 bases, the J end lost 4 bases, and 12 bases lay between the germline ends. CDR3 DNA: TGTGCCAGCGGCCCCCAGGTGAATCAGCCCCAGCATTTT. Its translation is CASGPQVNQPQHF.

The chain recombines TRBV5-4 with TRBJ2-3, with D perhaps matching TRBD1 (5 bases). The germline gives CDR1 SGHNT, CDR2 YYREEE (reference sequence). The ends were cut back, 2 bases at V and 0 bases at J, with 19 bases in the middle. CDR3 length: 18 amino acids. The CDR3 loop reads CASSLQASNPFSTDTQYF. CDR3 sequence (DNA): TGTGCCAGCAGCTTACAGGCGAGTAATCCCTTCAGCACAGATACGCAGTATTTT. The entire variable domain, with the rest obtained from reference TRBV5-4 and TRBJ2-3, is as follows: ETGVTQSPTHLIKTRGQQVTLRCSSQSGHNTVSWYQQALGQGPQFIFQYYREEENGRGNFPPRFSGLQFPNYSSELNVNALELDDSALYLCASSLQASNPFSTDTQYFGPGTRLTVL.

V gene TRBV19 combines with J gene TRBJ1-1; 7 nucleotides agree with TRBD1. The V and J ends lost 4 bases and 5 bases, in that order; junction bases with no gene match: 7. There are 14 residues in the CDR3. The germline CDR1 and CDR2 sequences are LNHDA and SQIVND (reference sequence). For the CDR3, the DNA is TGTGCCAGTAGTAATAGGGGGCTGGGGACTGAAGCTTTCTTT. This sequence encodes CASSNRGLGTEAFF. Full variable domain (missing parts from reference TRBV19 and TRBJ1-1): DGGITQSPKYLFRKEGQNVTLSCEQNLNHDAMYWYRQDPGQGLRLIYYSQIVNDFQKGDIAEGYSVSREKKESFPLTVTSAQKNPTAFYLCASSNRGLGTEAFFGQGTRLTVV.

The chain uses TRBV3-1 (or the pseudogene TRBV3-2) and TRBJ2-2, with a tentative D call TRBD1 (5 bases). The CDR3 is 15 amino acids. The germline CDR1 and CDR2 sequences are LGHDT and YNNKEL (reference sequence). The V gene lost 1 base and the J gene lost 7 bases, with 13 bases spanning the gap. The CDR3 protein is CASSQVYGADGELFF. CDR3 nucleotide sequence: TGTGCCAGCAGCCAAGTATATGGGGCAGACGGGGAGCTGTTTTTT.

The chain uses TRBV3-1 (or the pseudogene TRBV3-2) and TRBJ2-7, with a weak D call TRBD1 (5 bases). CDR1 and CDR2 (germline): LGHDT, YNNKEL (reference sequence). Trimming removed 1 base at V and 13 bases at J, with 11 bases between. This CDR3 spans 11 amino acids. CDR3 nucleotide sequence: TGTGCCAGCAGCCAAGCGCAGGGCCATTACTTC. It yields the protein CASSQAQGHYF.

The chain is built from TRBV7-3 and TRBJ2-7; 12 nucleotides match TRBD2. This CDR3 is 14 amino acids long. Germline trimming cut 5 bases from V and 6 bases from J; bases unmatched to any gene: 5. CDR1 and CDR2 (germline): SGHTA, FQGTGA. As DNA, the CDR3 is TGTGCCAGCAGCCTAGAGGGACTAGCGGGCGAGCAGTACTTC. Its protein is CASSLEGLAGEQYF.

This chain joins TRBV6-5 and TRBJ2-7; a possible D gene is TRBD2 (5 bases). The CDR3 runs to 15 residues. Germline assignment: CDR1 MNHEY and CDR2 SVGAGI. Trimming left V 0 bases short and J 6 bases short, with 15 bases between. The CDR3 reads CASSYSRGPPSEQYF. The CDR3 DNA reads TGTGCCAGCAGTTACTCGAGAGGGCCCCCTTCCGAGCAGTACTTC.

The chain links TRBV4-1 to TRBJ2-3, with D perhaps assigned TRBD1 or TRBD2 (7 bases each). The CDR3 spans 16 residues. The germline V gene encodes CDR1 MGHRA and CDR2 YSYEKL. V dropped 4 bases and J dropped 3 bases, with 17 bases sitting between them. The CDR3 loop reads CASSPPGRGGTDTQYF. CDR3 DNA: TGCGCCAGCAGCCCACCGGGCAGGGGGGGGACAGATACGCAGTATTTT.

The chain uses TRBV28 and TRBJ1-2, with 10 bases matching TRBD1. The CDR3 length is 14 residues. Per the germline V gene, CDR1 is MDHEN and CDR2 is SYDVKM. The ends lost 4 bases at V and 7 bases at J; junction bases unmatched: 6. CDR3 DNA: TGTGCCAGCAGTTACCCGGGACAGGGGTTTGGCTACACCTTC. As protein: CASSYPGQGFGYTF.

The chain is built from TRBV19 and TRBJ2-4; D is possibly TRBD2 (7 bases). V was trimmed by 1 base and J by 14 bases, leaving 21 bases between them. The V gene's germline CDR1 is LNHDA and CDR2 SQIVND (reference sequence). This CDR3 region has 15 residues. The CDR3 DNA is TGTGCCAGTAGTATAGCTCCGGTCTCGGGGGGCTTTAAGTACTTC. Amino acid sequence: CASSIAPVSGGFKYF.

This clone was found once. The J gene is TRBJ1-4, the V gene TRBV7-2, with 10 bases fitting TRBD1. The CDR3 runs to 15 residues. The J segment lost 7 bases and the V segment lost 5 bases, leaving 7 bases of the junction unmatched. Germline V gene lookup returns CDR1 SGHTA and CDR2 FQGNSA. CDR3 sequence (DNA): TGTGCCAGCAGCCCCCGACAGGGGGCAGGTGAAAAACTGTTTTTT. Residues: CASSPRQGAGEKLFF.

The CDR3 here is CASSLGWTLYEQYF. The CDR3 coding sequence is TGTGCCAGCAGCTTAGGTTGGACCCTCTACGAGCAGTACTTC. The chain carries TRBV7-2 and TRBJ2-7; no clear D gene. The CDR3 totals 14 residues. V lost 1 base to trimming and J lost 3 bases, with 10 bases between them. Germline values: CDR1 SGHTA, CDR2 FQGNSA. The full variable domain, completed using reference TRBV7-2 and TRBJ2-7, is GAGVSQSPSNKVTEKGKDVELRCDPISGHTALYWYRQSLGQGLEFLIYFQGNSAPDKSGLPSDRFSAERTGGSVSTLTIQRTQQEDSAVYLCASSLGWTLYEQYFGPGTRLTVT.

The chain links TRBV10-3 to TRBJ1-2; no clear D. The CDR3 runs 16 residues. CDR1 ENHRY and CDR2 SYGVKD come from the germline V gene. V was clipped by 6 bases and J by 8 bases, with 25 bases between them. CDR3 in amino acids: CAIRASGPSDVAGYTF. Written as DNA, the CDR3 is TGTGCCATCAGGGCCTCGGGCCCCTCCGATGTGGCAGGCTACACCTTC.